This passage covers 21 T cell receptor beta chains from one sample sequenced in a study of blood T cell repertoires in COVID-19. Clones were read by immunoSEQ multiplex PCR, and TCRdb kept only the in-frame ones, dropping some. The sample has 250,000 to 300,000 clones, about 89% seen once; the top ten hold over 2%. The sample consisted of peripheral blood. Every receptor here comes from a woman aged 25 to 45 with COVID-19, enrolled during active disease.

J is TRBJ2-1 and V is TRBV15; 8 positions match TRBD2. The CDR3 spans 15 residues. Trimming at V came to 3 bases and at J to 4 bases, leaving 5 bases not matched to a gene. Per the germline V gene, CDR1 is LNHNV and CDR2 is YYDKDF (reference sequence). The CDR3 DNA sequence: TGTGCCACCAGCAGCCCCGGGGGGGTATACAATGAGCAGTTCTTC. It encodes CATSSPGGVYNEQFF.

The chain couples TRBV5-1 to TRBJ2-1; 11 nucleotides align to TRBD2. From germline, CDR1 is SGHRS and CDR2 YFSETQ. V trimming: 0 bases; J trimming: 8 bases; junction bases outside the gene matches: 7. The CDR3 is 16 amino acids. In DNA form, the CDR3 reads TGCGCCAGCAGCTTGGAGTCTAGCGGGAGGATCGATGAGCAGTTCTTC. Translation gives CASSLESSGRIDEQFF.

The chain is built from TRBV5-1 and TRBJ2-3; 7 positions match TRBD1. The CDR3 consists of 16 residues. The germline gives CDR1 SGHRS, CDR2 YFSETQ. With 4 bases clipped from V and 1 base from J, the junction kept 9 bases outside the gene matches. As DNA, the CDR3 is TGCGCCAGCAGCCGCGGCGACACAGGGGGCACAGATACGCAGTATTTT. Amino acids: CASSRGDTGGTDTQYF.

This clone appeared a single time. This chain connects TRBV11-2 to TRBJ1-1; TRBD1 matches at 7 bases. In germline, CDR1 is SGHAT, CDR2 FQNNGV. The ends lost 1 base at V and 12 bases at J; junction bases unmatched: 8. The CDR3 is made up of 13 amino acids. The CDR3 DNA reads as TGTGCCAGCAGCTTAGTAAGAAGGGGGCTGCCTTTCTTT. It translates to CASSLVRRGLPFF.

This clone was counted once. CDR3 region: CASSRGGDYGYTF. The CDR3 bases are TGCGCCAGCAGCCGAGGGGGCGACTATGGCTACACCTTC. The V gene is TRBV4-1, the J gene TRBJ1-2; 7 bases align to TRBD1. The CDR3 runs 13 residues. V lost 4 bases to trimming and J lost 3 bases; unmatched junction nucleotides: 2. CDR1 is MGHRA, CDR2 YSYEKL, per germline.

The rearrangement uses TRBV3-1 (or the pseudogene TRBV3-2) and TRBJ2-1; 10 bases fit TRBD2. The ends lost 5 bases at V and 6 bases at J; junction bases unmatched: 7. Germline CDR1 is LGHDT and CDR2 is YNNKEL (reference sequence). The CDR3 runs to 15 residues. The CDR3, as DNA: TGTGCCAGCAGCAGTCCGCGACTAGCGGGCAATGAGCAGTTCTTC. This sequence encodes CASSSPRLAGNEQFF.

The CDR3 loop reads CASSIGQGVEAFF. CDR3 in DNA: TGTGCCAGCAGTATAGGACAGGGTGTTGAAGCTTTCTTT. The chain couples TRBV27 to TRBJ1-1; TRBD1 matches at 8 bases. CDR1 MNHEY and CDR2 SMNVEV come from the germline V gene (reference sequence). J gave up 7 bases and V 5 bases, and 6 bases lay outside the gene matches. The CDR3 covers 13 residues.

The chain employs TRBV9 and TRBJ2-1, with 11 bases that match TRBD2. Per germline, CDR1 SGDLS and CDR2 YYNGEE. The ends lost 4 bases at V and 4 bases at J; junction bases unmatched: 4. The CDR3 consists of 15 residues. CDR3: CASSKRLAGYNEQFF. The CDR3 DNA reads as TGTGCCAGCAGCAAGAGACTAGCGGGATACAATGAGCAGTTCTTC.

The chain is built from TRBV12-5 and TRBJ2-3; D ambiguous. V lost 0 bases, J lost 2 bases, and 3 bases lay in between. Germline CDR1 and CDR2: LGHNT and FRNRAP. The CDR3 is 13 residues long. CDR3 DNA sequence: TGTGCTAGTGGTTTGGTATACACAGATACGCAGTATTTT. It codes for CASGLVYTDTQYF.

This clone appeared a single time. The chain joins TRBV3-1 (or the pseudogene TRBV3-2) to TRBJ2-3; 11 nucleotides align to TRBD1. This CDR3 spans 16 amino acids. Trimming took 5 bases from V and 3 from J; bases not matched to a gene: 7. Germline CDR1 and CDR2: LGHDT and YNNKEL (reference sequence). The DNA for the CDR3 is TGTGCCAGCAGCGGACCGGGACAGGGGGGTACAGATACGCAGTATTTT. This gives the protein CASSGPGQGGTDTQYF.

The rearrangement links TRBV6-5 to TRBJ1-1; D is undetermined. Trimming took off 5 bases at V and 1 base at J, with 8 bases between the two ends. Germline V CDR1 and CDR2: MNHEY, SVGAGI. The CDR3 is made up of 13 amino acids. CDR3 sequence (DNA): TGTGCCAGCAGTCCGCTAAGGAACACTGAAGCTTTCTTT. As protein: CASSPLRNTEAFF.

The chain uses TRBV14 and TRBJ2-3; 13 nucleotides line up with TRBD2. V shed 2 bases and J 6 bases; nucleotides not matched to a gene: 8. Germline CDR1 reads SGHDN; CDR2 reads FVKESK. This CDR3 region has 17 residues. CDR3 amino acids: CASSQQIGLAGDDTQYF. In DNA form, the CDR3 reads TGTGCCAGCAGCCAACAAATAGGACTAGCGGGAGACGATACGCAGTATTTT.

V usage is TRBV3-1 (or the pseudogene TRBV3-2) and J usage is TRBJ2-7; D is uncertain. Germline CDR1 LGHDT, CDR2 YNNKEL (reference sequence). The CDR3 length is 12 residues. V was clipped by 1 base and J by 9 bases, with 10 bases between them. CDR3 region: CASSQVESWQYF. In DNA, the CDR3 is TGTGCCAGCAGCCAAGTGGAGTCATGGCAGTACTTC.

CDR3 loop: CASSLRGRSTDTQYF. Here the CDR3 DNA reads TGTGCCAGCAGCTTACGCGGGAGGTCCACAGATACGCAGTATTTT. The J gene is TRBJ2-3, the V gene TRBV11-2, with 8 nucleotides matching TRBD2. Looked up from germline, CDR1 is SGHAT and CDR2 is FQNNGV. Unmatched junction bases numbered 3, after V lost 2 bases and J lost 2 bases. CDR3 length equals 15 residues.

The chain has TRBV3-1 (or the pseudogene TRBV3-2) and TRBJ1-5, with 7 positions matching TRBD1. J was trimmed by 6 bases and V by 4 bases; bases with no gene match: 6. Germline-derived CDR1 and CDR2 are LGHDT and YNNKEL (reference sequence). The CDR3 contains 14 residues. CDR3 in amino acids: CASSLRGTAQPQHF. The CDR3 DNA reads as TGTGCCAGCAGCCTACGAGGGACAGCTCAGCCCCAGCATTTT.

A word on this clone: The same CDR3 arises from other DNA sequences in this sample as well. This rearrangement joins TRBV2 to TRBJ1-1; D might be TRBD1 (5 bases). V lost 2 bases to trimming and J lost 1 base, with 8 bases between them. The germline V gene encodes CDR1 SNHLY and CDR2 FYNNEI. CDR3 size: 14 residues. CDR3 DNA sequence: TGTGCCAGCAGTGAACAGGGAGGGAACACTGAAGCTTTCTTT. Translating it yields CASSEQGGNTEAFF.

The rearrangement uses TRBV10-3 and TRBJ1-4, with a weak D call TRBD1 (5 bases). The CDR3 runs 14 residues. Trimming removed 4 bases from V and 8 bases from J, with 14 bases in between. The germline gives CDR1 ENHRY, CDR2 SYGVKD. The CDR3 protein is CAISAGGEEEKLFF. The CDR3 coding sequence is TGTGCCATCAGTGCGGGGGGTGAGGAAGAAAAACTGTTTTTT.

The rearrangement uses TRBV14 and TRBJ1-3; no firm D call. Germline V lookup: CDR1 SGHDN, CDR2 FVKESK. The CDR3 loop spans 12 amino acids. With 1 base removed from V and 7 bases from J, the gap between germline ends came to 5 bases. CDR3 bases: TGTGCCAGCAGCCAAGTGGAGAACACCATATATTTT. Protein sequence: CASSQVENTIYF.

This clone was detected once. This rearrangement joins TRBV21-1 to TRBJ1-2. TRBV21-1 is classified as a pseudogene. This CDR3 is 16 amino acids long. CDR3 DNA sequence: TGTGCCAGCAGCCCAGCGGAAGAAAAGGCAAAGTATGGCTACACCTTC. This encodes CASSPAEEKAKYGYTF.

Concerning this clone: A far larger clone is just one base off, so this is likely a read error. This CDR3 is CASSEGQGNNEQFF. CDR3 in DNA: TGTGCCAGCAGTGAGGGACAGGGGAACAATGAGCAGTTCTTC. The V call is TRBV25-1, the J call TRBJ2-1, with 10 bases lining up with TRBD1. The CDR3 is 14 amino acids. Per germline, CDR1 MGHDK and CDR2 SYGVNS. The V segment lost 3 bases and the J segment 5 bases; nucleotides outside the gene matches: 1.

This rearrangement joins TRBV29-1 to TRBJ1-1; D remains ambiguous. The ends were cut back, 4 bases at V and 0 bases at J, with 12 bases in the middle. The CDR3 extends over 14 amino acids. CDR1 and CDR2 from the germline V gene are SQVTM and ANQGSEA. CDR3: CSVGVVAMNTEAFF. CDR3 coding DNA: TGCAGCGTTGGTGTCGTAGCCATGAACACTGAAGCTTTCTTT.